The T cell receptor beta chain described here comes from a study of early T cells in non-severe SARS-CoV-2 infection. Turning to the study itself: Whole-blood bulk RNA, unsorted, was sequenced, and chains were unpaired.

This clonotype showed up just a few times. The CDR3 totals 14 residues. CDR1 is SGHTA, CDR2 FQGNSA, per germline. V lost 5 bases, J lost 4 bases, and 4 bases stayed unmatched. Individual cDNA molecules carried attached unique molecular identifiers. TCRdb itself ran the 5' RACE reads through MiXCR, one entry per CDR3 protein. The sample lists approximately 68,000 distinct CDR3 sequences; around 10% were seen once. This chain connects TRBV7-2 to TRBJ1-5, with 8 bases identical to TRBD1. The source is an adult who was a healthcare worker with PCR-confirmed SARS-CoV-2 infection or an uninfected control (not recorded which). Sequencing was performed on whole blood, taken at baseline. In DNA, the CDR3 is TGTGCCAGCAGCCCAGACAGGGGAAATCAGCCCCAGCATTTT. This sequence encodes CASSPDRGNQPQHF.